The 6 T cell receptor beta chains listed next were all sequenced from one sample in a study of CD8+CD57+ T cells in acquired aplastic anemia. Using genomic DNA as the template, TCR beta VDJ and CDR3 profiling was carried out. TCRdb recomputed calls from the reads with MiXCR, one row per CDR3 protein. The sample records fewer than 200,000 distinct CDR3 sequences, 55% to 75% being singletons. The sequenced sample consisted of sorted CD4+, CD8+, or CD8+CD57+ T cells (not recorded which) from PBMCs. The receptors originated from a human donor in good health.

This clonotype was counted many times. The chain recombines TRBV15 with TRBJ1-5; D ambiguous. There are 18 residues in the CDR3. Looked up from germline, CDR1 is LNHNV and CDR2 is YYDKDF (reference sequence). With 0 bases removed from V and 0 bases from J, the gap between germline ends came to 15 bases. This CDR3 is CATSRDSGRLYSNQPQHF. The CDR3 bases are TGTGCCACCAGCAGAGATAGTGGGCGCCTCTATAGCAATCAGCCCCAGCATTTT.

The chain couples TRBV20-1 to TRBJ2-7, with D unclear. From germline, CDR1 is DFQATT and CDR2 SNEGSKA (reference sequence). V lost 3 bases to trimming and J lost 7 bases, with 13 bases between them. The CDR3 has 12 amino acids. CDR3 sequence: CSARSFVDEQYF. The CDR3 nucleotides are TGCAGTGCTAGGTCGTTTGTGGATGAGCAGTACTTC.

The J gene is TRBJ2-6, the V gene TRBV24-1; D is tentatively TRBD1 or TRBD2 (5 bases each). Trimming took off 4 bases at V and 0 bases at J, with 15 bases between the two ends. Germline values: CDR1 KGHDR, CDR2 SFDVKD. The CDR3 runs 18 residues. The chain's CDR3 is CATSDRHGTYSGANVLTF. CDR3 nucleotides: TGTGCCACCAGTGACCGTCACGGGACCTACTCTGGGGCCAACGTCCTGACTTTC.

This clonotype was seen a single time. The chain uses TRBV5-1 and TRBJ2-7; no definite D call. CDR1 is SGHRS and CDR2 is YFSETQ in the germline V gene. V dropped 2 bases and J dropped 0 bases, with 12 bases sitting between them. The CDR3 runs to 15 residues. CDR3 coding DNA: TGCGCCAGCAGCTTAATGGGCAGGAGCTCCTACGAGCAGTACTTC. This sequence encodes CASSLMGRSSYEQYF.

This clonotype was observed many times. The rearrangement links TRBV20-1 to TRBJ2-3, with D uncertain. This CDR3 has 14 residues. Germline V gene data show CDR1 as DFQATT and CDR2 as SNEGSKA (reference sequence). Trimming cost V 4 bases and J 3 bases, with 14 bases left between them. This CDR3 is CSATRTFRTDTQYF. In DNA form, the CDR3 reads TGCAGTGCTACCCGGACCTTCCGGACAGATACGCAGTATTTT.

CDR3 amino acids: CASSIDERETQYF. The CDR3 DNA follows: TGTGCCAGTAGTATAGACGAGAGGGAGACCCAGTACTTC. V usage is TRBV19 and J usage is TRBJ2-5; D not certain. The germline V and J ends were trimmed by 0 bases and 5 bases, with 7 bases remaining between them. Per the germline V gene, CDR1 is LNHDA and CDR2 is SQIVND (reference sequence). The CDR3 runs 13 residues.